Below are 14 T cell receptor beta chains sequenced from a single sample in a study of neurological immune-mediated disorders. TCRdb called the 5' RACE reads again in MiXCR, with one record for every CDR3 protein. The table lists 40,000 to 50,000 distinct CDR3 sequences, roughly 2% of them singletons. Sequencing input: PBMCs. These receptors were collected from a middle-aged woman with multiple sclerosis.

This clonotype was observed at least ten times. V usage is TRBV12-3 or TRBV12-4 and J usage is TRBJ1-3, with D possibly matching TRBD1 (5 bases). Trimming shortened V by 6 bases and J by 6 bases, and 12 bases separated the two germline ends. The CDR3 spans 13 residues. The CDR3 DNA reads TGTGCCAGCAGCAGGGTGATGACAAACACCATATATTTT. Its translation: CASSRVMTNTIYF.

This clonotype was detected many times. The chain's CDR3 is CASSPGTEPYEQYF. The CDR3 nucleotides read TGTGCCAGCAGCCCCGGGACAGAACCCTACGAGCAGTACTTC. The genes are TRBV7-9 and TRBJ2-7; 7 positions match TRBD1. Germline CDR1 SEHNR, CDR2 FQNEAQ (reference sequence). V shed 5 bases, J shed 2 bases, and the junction held 6 bases outside the gene matches. The CDR3 has 14 residues.

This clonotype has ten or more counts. The CDR3 sequence is CASSLGWGGFNQPQHF. CDR3 nucleotides: TGTGCCAGCAGCTTAGGTTGGGGGGGTTTCAATCAGCCCCAGCATTTT. The gene calls are TRBV11-2 and TRBJ1-5; TRBD1 is a possible D gene (5 bases). Trimming shortened V by 1 base and J by 3 bases, and 13 bases separated the two germline ends. This CDR3 spans 16 amino acids. In germline, CDR1 is SGHAT, CDR2 FQNNGV.

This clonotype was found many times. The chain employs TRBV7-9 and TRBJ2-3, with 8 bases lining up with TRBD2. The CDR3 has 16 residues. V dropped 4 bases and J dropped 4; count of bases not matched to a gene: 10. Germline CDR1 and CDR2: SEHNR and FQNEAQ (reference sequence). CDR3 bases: TGTGCCAGCAGCTCCCGGGGGGGCCTAGCAGCAGATACGCAGTATTTT. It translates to CASSSRGGLAADTQYF.

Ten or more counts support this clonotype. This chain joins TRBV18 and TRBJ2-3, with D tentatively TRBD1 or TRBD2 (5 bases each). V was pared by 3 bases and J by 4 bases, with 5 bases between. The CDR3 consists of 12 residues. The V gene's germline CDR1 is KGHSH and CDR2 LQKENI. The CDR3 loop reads CASSPGADTQYF. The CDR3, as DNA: TGTGCCAGCTCACCGGGGGCAGATACGCAGTATTTT.

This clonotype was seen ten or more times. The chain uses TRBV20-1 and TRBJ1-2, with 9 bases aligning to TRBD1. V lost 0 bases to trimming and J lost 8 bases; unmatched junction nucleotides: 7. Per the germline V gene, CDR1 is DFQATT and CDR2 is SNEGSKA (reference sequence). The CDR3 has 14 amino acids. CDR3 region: CSARDRQGDRGYTF. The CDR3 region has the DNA TGCAGTGCTAGAGATAGACAGGGGGACCGGGGCTACACCTTC.

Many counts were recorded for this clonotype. The DNA for the CDR3 is TGTGCCAGCAGTTACACAGTACAAGAGACCCAGTACTTC. It is translated as CASSYTVQETQYF. This chain connects TRBV6-6 to TRBJ2-5; D call uncertain. Deletions cut 2 bases from V and 2 bases from J, with 6 bases between. The CDR3 is made up of 13 amino acids. Germline assignment: CDR1 MNHNY and CDR2 SVGAGI (reference sequence).

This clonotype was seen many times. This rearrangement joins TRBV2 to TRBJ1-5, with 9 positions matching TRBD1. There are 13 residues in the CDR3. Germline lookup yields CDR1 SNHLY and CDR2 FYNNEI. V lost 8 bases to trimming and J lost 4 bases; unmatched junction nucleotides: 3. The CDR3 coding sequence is TGTGCCAGCGGGACAGGGTTTAATCAGCCCCAGCATTTT. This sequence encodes CASGTGFNQPQHF.

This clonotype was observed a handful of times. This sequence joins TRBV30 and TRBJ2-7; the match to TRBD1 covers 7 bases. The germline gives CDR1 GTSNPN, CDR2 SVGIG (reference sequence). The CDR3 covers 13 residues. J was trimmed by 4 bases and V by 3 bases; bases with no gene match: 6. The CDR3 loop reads CAWRDPTGYEQYF. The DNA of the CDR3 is TGTGCCTGGAGAGACCCGACAGGGTACGAGCAGTACTTC.

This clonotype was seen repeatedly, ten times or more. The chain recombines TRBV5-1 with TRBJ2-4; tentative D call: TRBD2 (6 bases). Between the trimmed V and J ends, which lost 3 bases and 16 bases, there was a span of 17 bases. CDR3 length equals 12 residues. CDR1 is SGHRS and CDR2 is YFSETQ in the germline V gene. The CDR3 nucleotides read TGCGCCAGCAGCTCGGCGGGGACGGAAAGTTACTTC. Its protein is CASSSAGTESYF.

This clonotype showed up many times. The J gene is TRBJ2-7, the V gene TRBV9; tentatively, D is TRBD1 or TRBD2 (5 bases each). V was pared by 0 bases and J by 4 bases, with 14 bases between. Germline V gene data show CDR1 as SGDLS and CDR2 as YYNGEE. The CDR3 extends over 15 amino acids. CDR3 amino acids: CASSVEGDPLYEQYF. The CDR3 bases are TGTGCCAGCAGCGTAGAAGGGGACCCTCTTTACGAGCAGTACTTC.

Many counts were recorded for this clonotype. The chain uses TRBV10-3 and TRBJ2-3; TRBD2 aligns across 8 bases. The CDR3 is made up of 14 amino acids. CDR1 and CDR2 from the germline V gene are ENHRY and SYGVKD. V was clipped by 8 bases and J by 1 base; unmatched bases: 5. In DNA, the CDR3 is TGTGCCATCGACCCGGGGGGGGGCACAGATACGCAGTATTTT. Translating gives CAIDPGGGTDTQYF.

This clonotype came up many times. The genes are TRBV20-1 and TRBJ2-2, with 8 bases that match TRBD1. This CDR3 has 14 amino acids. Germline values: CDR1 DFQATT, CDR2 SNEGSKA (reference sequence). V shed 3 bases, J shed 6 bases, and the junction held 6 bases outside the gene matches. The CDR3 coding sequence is TGCAGTGCTAGGAAACAGGGGGATGCCGGGGAGCTGTTTTTT. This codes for CSARKQGDAGELFF.

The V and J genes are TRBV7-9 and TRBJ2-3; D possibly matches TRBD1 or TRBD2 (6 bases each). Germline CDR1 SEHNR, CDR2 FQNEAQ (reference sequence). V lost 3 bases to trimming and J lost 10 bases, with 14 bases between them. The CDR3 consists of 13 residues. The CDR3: CASSFNREEAQYF. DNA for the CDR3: TGTGCCAGCAGCTTCAACAGGGAGGAGGCGCAGTATTTT.